This TCR beta chain was documented in a study of blood T cell repertoires in COVID-19. The CDR3 consists of 15 residues. Germline V gives CDR1 SQVTM, CDR2 ANQGSEA. Unmatched junction bases numbered 13, after V lost 3 bases and J lost 8 bases. Profiled with immunoSEQ multiplex PCR; TCRdb holds only in-frame clones, not every one. The sample includes 210,000 or so clones, 83% of them seen just once. Seattle's cohort entered during active infection and was followed longitudinally. The chain has TRBV29-1 and TRBJ1-2; 9 bases are shared with TRBD1. The receptor was isolated from a woman aged 25-40 years with COVID-19, enrolled during active disease. Input material: peripheral blood. CDR3 in amino acids: CSVEGFRDRVRGYTF. In DNA form, the CDR3 reads TGCAGCGTTGAGGGATTCCGGGACAGGGTACGCGGCTACACCTTC. Full variable domain (missing parts from reference TRBV29-1 and TRBJ1-2): SAVISQKPSRDICQRGTSLTIQCQVDSQVTMMFWYRQQPGQSLTLIATANQGSEATYESGFVIDKFPISRPNLTFSTLTVSNMSPEDSSIYLCSVEGFRDRVRGYTFGSGTRLTVV.